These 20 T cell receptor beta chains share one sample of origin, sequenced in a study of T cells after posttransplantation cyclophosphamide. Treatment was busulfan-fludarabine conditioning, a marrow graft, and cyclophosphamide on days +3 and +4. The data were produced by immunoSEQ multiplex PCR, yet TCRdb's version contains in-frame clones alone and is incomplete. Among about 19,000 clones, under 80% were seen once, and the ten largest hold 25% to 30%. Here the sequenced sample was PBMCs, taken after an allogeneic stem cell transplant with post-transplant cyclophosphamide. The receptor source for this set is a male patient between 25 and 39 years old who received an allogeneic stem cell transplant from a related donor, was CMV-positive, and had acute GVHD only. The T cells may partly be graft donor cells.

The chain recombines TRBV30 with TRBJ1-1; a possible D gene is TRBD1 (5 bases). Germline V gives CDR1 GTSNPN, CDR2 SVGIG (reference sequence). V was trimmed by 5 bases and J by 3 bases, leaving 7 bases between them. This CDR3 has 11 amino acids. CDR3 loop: CAWQGYTEAFF. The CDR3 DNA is TGTGCCTGGCAGGGTTACACTGAAGCTTTCTTT. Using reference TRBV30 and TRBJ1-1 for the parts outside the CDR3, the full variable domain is SQTIHQWPATLVQPVGSPLSLECTVEGTSNPNLYWYRQAAGRGLQLLFYSVGIGQISSEVPQNLSASRPQDRQFILSSKKLLLSDSGFYLCAWQGYTEAFFGQGTRLTVV.

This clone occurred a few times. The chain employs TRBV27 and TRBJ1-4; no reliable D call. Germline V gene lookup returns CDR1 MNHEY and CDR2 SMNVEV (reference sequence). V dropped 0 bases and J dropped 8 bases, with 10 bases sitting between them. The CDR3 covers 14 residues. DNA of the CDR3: TGTGCCAGCAGTTTATCGAGGGCCCGGGAAAAACTGTTTTTT. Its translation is CASSLSRAREKLFF.

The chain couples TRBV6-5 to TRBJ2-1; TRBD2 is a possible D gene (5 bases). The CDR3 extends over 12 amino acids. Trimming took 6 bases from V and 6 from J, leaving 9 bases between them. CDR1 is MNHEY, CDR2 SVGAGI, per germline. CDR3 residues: CASSGGSNEQFF. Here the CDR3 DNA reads TGTGCCAGCAGCGGAGGATCCAATGAGCAGTTCTTC.

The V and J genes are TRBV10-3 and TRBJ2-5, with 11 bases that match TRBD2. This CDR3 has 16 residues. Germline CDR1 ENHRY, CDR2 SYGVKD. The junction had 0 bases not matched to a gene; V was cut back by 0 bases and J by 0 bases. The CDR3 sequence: CAISESTSGNQETQYF. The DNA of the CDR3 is TGTGCCATCAGTGAGTCGACTAGCGGGAACCAAGAGACCCAGTACTTC.

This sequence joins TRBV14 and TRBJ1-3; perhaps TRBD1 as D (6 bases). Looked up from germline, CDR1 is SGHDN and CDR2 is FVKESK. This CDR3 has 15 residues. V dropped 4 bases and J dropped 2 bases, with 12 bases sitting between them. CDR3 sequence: CASSLRTGTGNTIYF. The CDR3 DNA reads TGTGCCAGCAGCCTGAGAACAGGGACTGGAAACACCATATATTTT.

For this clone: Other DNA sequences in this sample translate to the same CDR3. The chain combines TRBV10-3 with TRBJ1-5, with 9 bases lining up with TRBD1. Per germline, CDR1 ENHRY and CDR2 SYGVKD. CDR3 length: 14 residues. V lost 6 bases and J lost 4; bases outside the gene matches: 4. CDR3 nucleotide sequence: TGTGCCATCAGCCCGGGACAGGGTAATCAGCCCCAGCATTTT. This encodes CAISPGQGNQPQHF.

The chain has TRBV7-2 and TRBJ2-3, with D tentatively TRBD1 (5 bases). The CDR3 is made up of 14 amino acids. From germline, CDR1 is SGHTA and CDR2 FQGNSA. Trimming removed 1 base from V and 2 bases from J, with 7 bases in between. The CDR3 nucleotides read TGTGCCAGCAGCTTAGGACAGTTCACAGATACGCAGTATTTT. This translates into CASSLGQFTDTQYF.

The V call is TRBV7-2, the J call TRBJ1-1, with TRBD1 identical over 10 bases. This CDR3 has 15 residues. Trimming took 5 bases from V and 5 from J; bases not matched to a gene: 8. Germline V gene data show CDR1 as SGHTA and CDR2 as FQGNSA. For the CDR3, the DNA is TGTGCCAGCAGCGGGGGACAGGGGACCGGTACTGAAGCTTTCTTT. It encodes CASSGGQGTGTEAFF.

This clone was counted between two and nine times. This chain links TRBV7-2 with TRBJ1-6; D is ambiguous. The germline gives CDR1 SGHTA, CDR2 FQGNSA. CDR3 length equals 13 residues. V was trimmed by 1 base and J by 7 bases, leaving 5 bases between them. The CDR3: CASSLVENSPLHF. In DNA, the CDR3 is TGTGCCAGCAGCTTAGTTGAGAATTCACCCCTCCACTTT.

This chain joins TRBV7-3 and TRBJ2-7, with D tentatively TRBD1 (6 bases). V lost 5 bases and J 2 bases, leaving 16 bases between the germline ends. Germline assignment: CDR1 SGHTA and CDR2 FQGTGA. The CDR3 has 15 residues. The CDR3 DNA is TGTGCCAGCAGCCTGTCGGACAGCCCTACCTACGAGCAGTACTTC. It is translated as CASSLSDSPTYEQYF.

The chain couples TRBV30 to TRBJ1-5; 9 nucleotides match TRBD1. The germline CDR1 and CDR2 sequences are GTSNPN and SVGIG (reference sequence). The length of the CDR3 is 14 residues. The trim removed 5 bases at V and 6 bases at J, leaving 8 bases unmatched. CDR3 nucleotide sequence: TGTGCCTGGGAAACAGGGGGCGGAGGTCAGCCCCAGCATTTT. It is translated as CAWETGGGGQPQHF.

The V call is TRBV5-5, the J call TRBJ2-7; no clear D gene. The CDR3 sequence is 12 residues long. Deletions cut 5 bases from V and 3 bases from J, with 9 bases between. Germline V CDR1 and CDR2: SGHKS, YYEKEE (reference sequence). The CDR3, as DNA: TGTGCCAGCAGTCGCGGCGGCTACGAGCAGTACTTC. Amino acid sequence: CASSRGGYEQYF. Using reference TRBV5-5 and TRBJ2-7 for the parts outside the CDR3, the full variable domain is DAGVTQSPTHLIKTRGQQVTLRCSPISGHKSVSWYQQVLGQGPQFIFQYYEKEERGRGNFPDRFSARQFPNYSSELNVNALLLGDSALYLCASSRGGYEQYFGPGTRLTVT.

The CDR3 region has the DNA TGTGCCAGCAGCTTCTTAAGAGTGGGAGGTTCACCCCTCCACTTT. This gives the protein CASSFLRVGGSPLHF. The V and J genes are TRBV5-6 and TRBJ1-6, with D hard to call. V lost 2 bases, J lost 9 bases, and 15 bases lay in between. This CDR3 contains 15 residues. Looked up from germline, CDR1 is SGHDT and CDR2 is YYEEEE.

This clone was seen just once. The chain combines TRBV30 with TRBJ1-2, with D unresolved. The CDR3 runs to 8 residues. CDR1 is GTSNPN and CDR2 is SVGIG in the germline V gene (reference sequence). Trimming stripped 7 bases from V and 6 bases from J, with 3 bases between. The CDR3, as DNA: TGTGCCTCGGATGGCTACACCTTC. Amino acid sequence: CASDGYTF.

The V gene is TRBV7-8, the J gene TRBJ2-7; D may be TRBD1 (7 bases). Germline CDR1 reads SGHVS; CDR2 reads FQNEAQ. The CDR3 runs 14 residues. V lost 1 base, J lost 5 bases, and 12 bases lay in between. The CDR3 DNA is TGTGCCAGCAGCTTAGTCTCAGGGGGGCACGAGCAGTACTTC. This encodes CASSLVSGGHEQYF.

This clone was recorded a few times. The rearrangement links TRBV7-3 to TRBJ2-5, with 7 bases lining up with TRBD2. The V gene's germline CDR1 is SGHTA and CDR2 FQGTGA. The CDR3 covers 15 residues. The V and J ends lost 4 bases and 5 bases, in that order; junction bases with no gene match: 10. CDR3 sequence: CASSSSGARRETQYF. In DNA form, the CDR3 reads TGTGCCAGCAGCTCGAGCGGGGCGAGGAGGGAGACCCAGTACTTC.

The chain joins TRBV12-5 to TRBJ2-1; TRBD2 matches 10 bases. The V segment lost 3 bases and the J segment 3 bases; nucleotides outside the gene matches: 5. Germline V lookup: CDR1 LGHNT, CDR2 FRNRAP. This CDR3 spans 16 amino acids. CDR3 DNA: TGTGCTAGTGGTTTAGCTACTAGCGGGGTCTACAATGAGCAGTTCTTC. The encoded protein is CASGLATSGVYNEQFF.

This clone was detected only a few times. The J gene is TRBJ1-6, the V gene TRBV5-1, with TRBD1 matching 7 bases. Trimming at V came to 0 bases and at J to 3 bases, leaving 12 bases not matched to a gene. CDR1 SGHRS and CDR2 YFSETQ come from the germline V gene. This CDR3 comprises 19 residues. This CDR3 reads CASSLGTGQHTIYNSPLHF. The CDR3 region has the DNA TGCGCCAGCAGCTTGGGGACAGGCCAGCACACAATCTATAATTCACCCCTCCACTTT.

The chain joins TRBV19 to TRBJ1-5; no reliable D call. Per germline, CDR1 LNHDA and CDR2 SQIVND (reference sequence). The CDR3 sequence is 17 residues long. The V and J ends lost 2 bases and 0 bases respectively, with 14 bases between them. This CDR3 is CASSIWRGSDSNQPQHF. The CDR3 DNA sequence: TGTGCCAGTAGTATATGGAGAGGGTCCGATAGCAATCAGCCCCAGCATTTT.

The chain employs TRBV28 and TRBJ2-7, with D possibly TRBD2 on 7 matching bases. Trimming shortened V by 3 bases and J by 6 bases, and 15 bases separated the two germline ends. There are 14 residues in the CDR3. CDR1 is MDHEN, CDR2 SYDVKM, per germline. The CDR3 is CASSFYRGGSEQYF. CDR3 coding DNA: TGTGCCAGCAGTTTCTATAGGGGGGGCAGCGAGCAGTACTTC.